The source of this T cell receptor beta chain is a study of vaccination and CD4 T cells after COVID-19. With V trimmed by 3 bases and J by 5 bases, 9 bases remained unmatched. The germline gives CDR1 WNHNN, CDR2 SYGVQD (reference sequence). CDR3 length: 15 amino acids. This sample's treatment: roughly 10-day PBMC culture with coronavirus spike peptide pools or control peptides (ViraFEST assay). Each well held more than 1.5 million PBMCs in IL-2 (10 IU/ml) medium with roughly 11 ug/ml peptide pools. Sequence data for DNA of cultured CD4+ T cells were generated by the Oncomine TCR Beta short-read assay. From CD4+ T cells that had been cultured, genomic DNA was extracted. In TCRdb, the PCR reads were re-called with MiXCR into one record per CDR3 protein. The sample has some 25,000 distinct CDR3 sequences; about half are singletons. Notes on this clonotype: The antigen remains undetermined.

The source of this sequence is a human donor who had recovered from COVID-19. The chain uses TRBV10-1 and TRBJ2-7, with 8 positions matching TRBD1. The sequencing sample was made of CD4+ T cells from blood, cultured in vitro. The CDR3 spells CASSDPRTGRNEQYF. The CDR3 coding sequence is TGCGCCAGCAGTGATCCTCGGACAGGGAGAAACGAGCAGTACTTC.